The rows below give T cell receptor beta chains drawn from one sample of a study of T-cell memory formation after mild COVID-19. TCRdb called the 5' RACE reads again in MiXCR, with one record for every CDR3 protein. The table has around 390,000 distinct CDR3 sequences, approximately 16% seen once. Sequenced sample: PBMCs or a T cell subset sorted from them (not recorded which). These receptor sequences come from a man aged 18 to 29 who had mild COVID-19 (a few samples of this study predate the infection). Cell type and time point are not known. Each CDR3 is given with its conserved first and last residue. D genes are given only for firm matches. Some rows have no size entry. The others give once, few or many, or a class for an expanded clone.

CDR3 length	V gene	J gene	clone size	D gene	CDR3 protein	CDR3 DNA
12	TRBV15	TRBJ1-6	few	.	CATRGRLSPLHF	TGTGCCACTCGTGGCAGGCTTTCACCCCTCCACTTT
13	TRBV6-1	TRBJ1-1	.	.	CASIRPAGTEAFF	TGTGCCAGCATTCGACCGGCGGGCACTGAAGCTTTCTTT
15	TRBV6-5	TRBJ2-3	.	.	CASSYGSTSTDTQYF	TGTGCCAGCAGTTATGGGTCTACTAGCACAGATACGCAGTATTTT
16	TRBV5-1	TRBJ2-4	many	.	CASSSRGDIAKNIQYF	TGCGCCAGCAGCTCCAGGGGGGATATAGCCAAAAACATTCAGTACTTC
17	TRBV7-3	TRBJ2-1	.	TRBD2	CASSLTGTSGGGNEQFF	TGTGCCAGCAGCTTAACCGGGACTAGCGGGGGGGGGAATGAGCAGTTCTTC
18	TRBV5-1	TRBJ2-5	.	.	CASRPGLETKLLTWTQYF	TGCGCCAGTCGTCCAGGACTCGAGACTAAACTGTTGACGTGGACCCAGTACTTC
15	TRBV5-1	TRBJ2-7	.	.	CASSLVLLGTSEQYF	TGCGCCAGCAGCTTGGTACTCTTAGGTACCTCTGAGCAGTACTTC
17	TRBV7-2	TRBJ1-2	.	.	CASSPLLAGRDNYGYTF	TGTGCCAGCAGCCCATTATTGGCGGGCCGAGACAACTATGGCTACACCTTC
11	TRBV5-1	TRBJ2-1	.	.	CASDSGNEQFF	TGCGCCAGCGATAGCGGCAATGAGCAGTTCTTC
15	TRBV5-5	TRBJ2-5	.	.	CASSLSHSGLETQYF	TGTGCCAGCAGCTTGTCCCACTCAGGTTTGGAGACCCAGTACTTC